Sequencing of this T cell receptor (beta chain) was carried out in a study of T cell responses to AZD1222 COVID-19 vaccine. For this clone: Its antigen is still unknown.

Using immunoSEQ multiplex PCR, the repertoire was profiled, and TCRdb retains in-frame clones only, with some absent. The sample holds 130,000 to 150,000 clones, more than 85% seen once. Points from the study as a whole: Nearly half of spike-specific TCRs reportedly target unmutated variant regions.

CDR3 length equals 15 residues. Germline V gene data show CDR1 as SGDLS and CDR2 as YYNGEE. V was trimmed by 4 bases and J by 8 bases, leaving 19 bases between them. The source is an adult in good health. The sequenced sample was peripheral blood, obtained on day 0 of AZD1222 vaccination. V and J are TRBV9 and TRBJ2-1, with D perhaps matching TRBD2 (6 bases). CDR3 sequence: CASSPRGAGVYEQFF. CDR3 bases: TGTGCCAGCAGCCCCCGCGGAGCGGGTGTCTATGAGCAGTTCTTC.